The 22 T cell receptor beta chains presented below share a single source sample, sequenced in a study of blood T cell repertoires in COVID-19. TCRdb's copy holds only in-frame clones and misses some; the assay was immunoSEQ multiplex PCR. The data contain a few hundred thousand clones, 80% to 90% of them singletons. Sequencing was done on a sample of peripheral blood. The receptors were sampled from a woman aged 60-75 years with COVID-19, enrolled during active disease.

The chain combines TRBV5-1 with TRBJ1-6; maybe TRBD1 (5 bases). The germline V and J ends were trimmed by 4 bases and 10 bases, with 12 bases remaining between them. This CDR3 spans 13 amino acids. CDR1 is SGHRS, CDR2 YFSETQ, per germline. DNA for the CDR3: TGCGCCAGCAGCACGCCGGGGGGATCACCCCTCCACTTT. This codes for CASSTPGGSPLHF.

V is TRBV7-2 and J is TRBJ1-2, with TRBD1 as a possible D gene (6 bases). Germline V gene lookup returns CDR1 SGHTA and CDR2 FQGNSA. Trimming took off 8 bases at V and 5 bases at J, with 12 bases between the two ends. The CDR3 sequence is 12 residues long. The CDR3 nucleotides are TGTGCCAGCGGACAGTCTGCATATGGCTACACCTTC. Encoded protein: CASGQSAYGYTF. The whole variable domain, filled in from reference TRBV7-2 and TRBJ1-2, reads GAGVSQSPSNKVTEKGKDVELRCDPISGHTALYWYRQSLGQGLEFLIYFQGNSAPDKSGLPSDRFSAERTGGSVSTLTIQRTQQEDSAVYLCASGQSAYGYTFGSGTRLTVV.

The chain uses TRBV2 and TRBJ2-7, with 10 bases identical to TRBD1. The CDR3 is 17 amino acids. The V segment lost 6 bases and the J segment 8 bases; nucleotides outside the gene matches: 19. Per germline, CDR1 SNHLY and CDR2 FYNNEI. The CDR3 loop is CASRRQGAPIIPTKQYF. In DNA form, the CDR3 reads TGTGCCAGCAGGCGACAGGGGGCCCCAATAATACCTACGAAGCAGTACTTC.

This rearrangement joins TRBV10-2 to TRBJ1-3; TRBD1 might be the D (6 bases). Trimming removed 4 bases at V and 2 bases at J, with 15 bases between. Per germline, CDR1 WSHSY and CDR2 SAAADI. There are 16 residues in the CDR3. CDR3 sequence: CASSVQAGVAGNTIYF. For the CDR3, the DNA is TGCGCCAGCAGTGTCCAAGCAGGGGTTGCTGGAAACACCATATATTTT.

V is TRBV24-1 and J is TRBJ1-2, with D tentatively TRBD1 (5 bases). The V and J ends lost 7 bases and 8 bases respectively, with 16 bases between them. The germline gives CDR1 KGHDR, CDR2 SFDVKD. The CDR3 covers 13 residues. CDR3 sequence reads: CATRSREGKGYTF. CDR3 nucleotide sequence: TGTGCCACCAGAAGCAGGGAAGGAAAAGGCTACACCTTC.

The chain employs TRBV5-4 and TRBJ1-4; D is unresolved. This CDR3 spans 15 amino acids. CDR1 SGHNT and CDR2 YYREEE come from the germline V gene (reference sequence). The V end was cut by 4 bases, the J end by 5 bases, with 15 bases between. DNA for the CDR3: TGTGCCAGCAGCCCCACCATCGAGTCCAATGAAAAACTGTTTTTT. Residues: CASSPTIESNEKLFF.

The chain couples TRBV19 to TRBJ2-3; D unresolved. Looked up from germline, CDR1 is LNHDA and CDR2 is SQIVND (reference sequence). This CDR3 region has 13 residues. Trimming left V 1 base short and J 5 bases short, with 7 bases between. The CDR3 is CASSIAGLDTQYF. CDR3 coding DNA: TGTGCCAGTAGTATAGCCGGTTTAGATACGCAGTATTTT.

This clone was seen a single time. The rearrangement joins TRBV19 to TRBJ2-2; D gene uncertain. Germline V gives CDR1 LNHDA, CDR2 SQIVND (reference sequence). The CDR3 contains 13 residues. Trimming stripped 3 bases from V and 2 bases from J, with 4 bases between. CDR3 DNA: TGTGCCAGTAGTATTTTAAACACCGGGGAGCTGTTTTTT. As protein: CASSILNTGELFF.

The CDR3 reads CASRKTGPGTQYF. In DNA, the CDR3 is TGTGCCAGCAGAAAGACAGGGCCTGGTACGCAGTATTTT. The J gene is TRBJ2-3, the V gene TRBV21-1; the DNA was not used to check the table's D call, TRBD1. TRBV21-1 is annotated as a pseudogene. The CDR3 is 13 residues long.

The CDR3 here is CARACGDNQPQHF. Written as DNA, the CDR3 is TGTGCCCGGGCGTGCGGGGACAATCAGCCCCAGCATTTT. This chain uses TRBV27 with TRBJ1-5; no clear D gene. This CDR3 has 13 amino acids. V dropped 11 bases and J dropped 3 bases, with 14 bases sitting between them. CDR1 MNHEY and CDR2 SMNVEV come from the germline V gene (reference sequence).

The chain recombines TRBV19 with TRBJ1-4; D perhaps matches TRBD1 (5 bases). V lost 6 bases and J lost 8, with 16 bases in between. From germline, CDR1 is LNHDA and CDR2 SQIVND (reference sequence). The CDR3 runs to 14 residues. The DNA for the CDR3 is TGTGCCAGTAGCCGGGGGTTCAGGGAGGAAAAACTGTTTTTT. Its protein product is CASSRGFREEKLFF.

The chain couples TRBV6-5 to TRBJ1-6; D might be TRBD1 (6 bases). V was cut by 4 bases and J by 7 bases, with 11 bases left in between. This CDR3 is built from 14 residues. Germline values: CDR1 MNHEY, CDR2 SVGAGI. The CDR3 DNA is TGTGCCAGCAGTTTGGGACAAGCCAATTCACCCCTCCACTTT. Amino acid sequence: CASSLGQANSPLHF.

This rearrangement joins TRBV7-6 to TRBJ1-3, with no clear D. The CDR3 covers 15 residues. The germline gives CDR1 SGHVS, CDR2 FNYEAQ. V shed 5 bases and J shed 3 bases, with 14 bases lying between them. This CDR3 is CASSPGPMSGNTIYF. The CDR3 nucleotides are TGTGCCAGCAGCCCCGGTCCCATGAGTGGAAACACCATATATTTT.

The chain joins TRBV5-6 to TRBJ1-2; the D is unclear. This CDR3 contains 14 residues. Germline V gene data show CDR1 as SGHDT and CDR2 as YYEEEE. Trimming took 1 base from V and 8 from J, leaving 15 bases between them. The CDR3 region is CASSLREVLSGYTF. The CDR3 bases are TGTGCCAGCAGCTTGCGGGAGGTGCTGAGCGGCTACACCTTC.

The V gene is TRBV27, the J gene TRBJ1-1, with D perhaps matching TRBD1 (6 bases). Deletions cut 5 bases from V and 11 bases from J, with 15 bases between. CDR1 is MNHEY, CDR2 SMNVEV, per germline (reference sequence). CDR3 length equals 12 residues. CDR3 nucleotides: TGTGCCAGCAGTACCATTACAGGGCAGGCTTTCTTT. Encoded protein: CASSTITGQAFF.

This rearrangement joins TRBV5-4 to TRBJ1-2; no firm D call. CDR1 and CDR2 from the germline V gene are SGHNT and YYREEE (reference sequence). With 0 bases removed from V and 2 bases from J, the gap between germline ends came to 17 bases. There are 17 residues in the CDR3. DNA of the CDR3: TGTGCCAGCAGCTTGGATGTGGGTTCAGGAAAAAACTATGGCTACACCTTC. The encoded protein is CASSLDVGSGKNYGYTF.

The V gene is TRBV24-1, the J gene TRBJ2-7, with a tentative D call TRBD1 (6 bases). Trimming stripped 6 bases from V and 6 bases from J, with 17 bases between. CDR1 and CDR2 from the germline V gene are KGHDR and SFDVKD. This CDR3 is 14 amino acids long. CDR3 region: CATSTGLLFIEQYF. CDR3 DNA: TGTGCCACCAGTACAGGGTTGTTGTTTATCGAGCAGTACTTC.

The chain has TRBV19 and TRBJ1-1; tentatively, D is TRBD1 (6 bases). The CDR3 is made up of 15 amino acids. Per the germline V gene, CDR1 is LNHDA and CDR2 is SQIVND (reference sequence). The V and J ends lost 9 bases and 2 bases respectively, with 19 bases between them. The CDR3 protein is CARANREQGNTEAFF. The CDR3 bases are TGTGCCAGAGCAAACCGGGAACAGGGAAACACTGAAGCTTTCTTT.

This clone was counted a few times. The chain links TRBV28 to TRBJ2-2; 9 bases agree with TRBD1. The CDR3 has 16 residues. Trimming at V came to 2 bases and at J to 1 base, leaving 2 bases not matched to a gene. Per germline, CDR1 MDHEN and CDR2 SYDVKM. The CDR3 is CASSLGGQGNTGELFF. The DNA for the CDR3 is TGTGCCAGCAGTTTAGGGGGACAGGGGAACACCGGGGAGCTGTTTTTT.

This chain uses TRBV7-3 with TRBJ2-5; D is uncertain. Trimming removed 5 bases from V and 0 bases from J, with 4 bases in between. The CDR3 spans 12 residues. Germline V gives CDR1 SGHTA, CDR2 FQGTGA. The CDR3 DNA follows: TGTGCCAGCAGCCCGTACCAAGAGACCCAGTACTTC. Its protein is CASSPYQETQYF. The whole variable domain, filled in from reference TRBV7-3 and TRBJ2-5, reads GAGVSQTPSNKVTEKGKYVELRCDPISGHTALYWYRQSLGQGPEFLIYFQGTGAADDSGLPNDRFFAVRPEGSVSTLKIQRTERGDSAVYLCASSPYQETQYFGPGTRLLVL.

The chain links TRBV7-3 to TRBJ1-1, with a tentative D call TRBD1 (6 bases). From germline, CDR1 is SGHTA and CDR2 FQGTGA. CDR3 length: 14 amino acids. V lost 5 bases and J 3 bases, leaving 13 bases between the germline ends. CDR3 region: CASSESGADTEAFF. The CDR3 DNA sequence: TGTGCCAGCAGCGAATCAGGGGCTGACACTGAAGCTTTCTTT.

V and J are TRBV29-1 and TRBJ2-5; no clear D gene. Per germline, CDR1 SQVTM and CDR2 ANQGSEA. Trimming took off 0 bases at V and 1 base at J, with 9 bases between the two ends. The CDR3 runs 14 residues. The CDR3 DNA sequence: TGCAGCGTTGAAGATATTGCAGTCCAAGAGACCCAGTACTTC. It yields the protein CSVEDIAVQETQYF. Together with reference TRBV29-1 and TRBJ2-5, the CDR3 gives the full variable domain: SAVISQKPSRDICQRGTSLTIQCQVDSQVTMMFWYRQQPGQSLTLIATANQGSEATYESGFVIDKFPISRPNLTFSTLTVSNMSPEDSSIYLCSVEDIAVQETQYFGPGTRLLVL.